This T cell receptor beta chain was profiled in a study of vaccination and CD4 T cells after COVID-19. Study summary: At a median approximately 72 days (range 14 to 241) after dose two, post-vaccine samples were obtained. Overlapping spike peptides served as the stimulus for the cells. These peptides came from SARS-CoV-2 and from the common cold coronaviruses HCoV-NL63, HCoV-OC43 and HCoV-229E.

CDR3 size: 16 residues. V was cut by 0 bases and J by 0 bases, with 13 bases left in between. The V gene's germline CDR1 is DFQATT and CDR2 SNEGSKA (reference sequence). Scientists ran DNA taken from cultured CD4+ T cells through the Oncomine TCR Beta short-read assay for sequencing. Cultures of CD4+ T cells served as the source for extracting genomic DNA. In TCRdb, the PCR reads were re-called with MiXCR into one record per CDR3 protein. The sample records more than 15,000 distinct CDR3 sequences, about 70% being singletons. As for treatment: roughly 10-day PBMC culture with coronavirus spike peptide pools or control peptides (ViraFEST assay). ViraFEST expanded antigen-specific T cells with peptide pools, then sequenced TCRs. For this clonotype: Its specificity is not known.

V is TRBV20-1 and J is TRBJ2-3; tentative D call: TRBD2 (5 bases). The receptor's source is a human donor who had recovered from COVID-19. The sample was CD4+ T cells from blood, cultured in vitro. CDR3 loop: CSARDYGSASTDTQYF. The DNA of the CDR3 is TGCAGTGCTAGAGATTACGGTAGCGCAAGCACAGATACGCAGTATTTT.